This T cell receptor (beta chain) is drawn from a study of a mutant IDH1 vaccine in newly diagnosed glioma. The wider study: There were about 60% males and approximately 38% females among treated patients, whose mean age was 40.4 years.

On this clone: Its antigen is still unknown.

This CDR3 comprises 13 residues. Germline lookup yields CDR1 SQVTM and CDR2 ANQGSEA. The V and J ends lost 7 bases and 0 bases respectively, with 10 bases between them. The time point is: week 5, during vaccination. It was 300 ug of mutant IDH1 20-mer peptide that made up each vaccine dose, given with topical imiquimod. Only in-frame clones appear in the TCRdb table, and some are missing; sequencing was by immunoSEQ multiplex PCR. The sample carries around 50,000 clones, over 80% recorded once. This sequence was found in a woman aged 40 to 55 with glioma. The chain has TRBV29-1 and TRBJ2-1; a possible D gene is TRBD2 (5 bases). The specimen comprised PBMCs, sampled from a glioma patient whose treatment included an IDH1 peptide vaccine. This chain's CDR3 is CSGRVSSYNEQFF. For the CDR3, the DNA is TGCAGCGGGCGGGTGAGCTCCTACAATGAGCAGTTCTTC.